The clone carrying this TCR beta chain came up many times. Its target is unknown. These data originate in a study of neurological immune-mediated disorders. Using its own MiXCR run on the 5' RACE reads, TCRdb lists one record per CDR3 protein. The repertoire includes about 76,000 distinct CDR3 sequences, under 20% of them detected once, and roughly 15% sits in the top ten. The CDR3 is 19 amino acids. Germline V lookup: CDR1 SGHRS, CDR2 YFSETQ. J lost 3 bases, V lost 0 bases, and 13 bases had no gene match. Study conclusions and caveats: None of the CDR3 amino acid sequences found in expanded clones was shared across subjects. This suggests that the TCR-beta repertoires were private in all groups.

Material for sequencing was PBMCs. J is TRBJ2-7 and V is TRBV5-1, with TRBD2 identical over 12 bases. The sequence was obtained from a woman between 40 and 55 years old in good health. CDR3 bases: TGCGCCAGCAGCTTGGAACCCCGCCCGACTAGCGGGGGATACTACGAGCAGTACTTC. As protein: CASSLEPRPTSGGYYEQYF.